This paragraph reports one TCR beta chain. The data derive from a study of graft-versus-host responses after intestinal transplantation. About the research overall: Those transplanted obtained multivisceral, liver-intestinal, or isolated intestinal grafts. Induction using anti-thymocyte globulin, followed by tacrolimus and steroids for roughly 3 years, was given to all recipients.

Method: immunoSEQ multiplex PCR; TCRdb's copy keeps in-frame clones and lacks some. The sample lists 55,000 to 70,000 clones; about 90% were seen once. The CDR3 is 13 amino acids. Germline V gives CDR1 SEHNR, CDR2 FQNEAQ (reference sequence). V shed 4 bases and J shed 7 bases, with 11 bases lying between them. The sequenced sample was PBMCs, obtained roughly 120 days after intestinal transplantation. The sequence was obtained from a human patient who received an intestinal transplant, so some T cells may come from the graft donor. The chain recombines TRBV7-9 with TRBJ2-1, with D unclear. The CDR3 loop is CASSSTGWNEQFF. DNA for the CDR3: TGTGCCAGCAGCTCCACCGGGTGGAATGAGCAGTTCTTC.